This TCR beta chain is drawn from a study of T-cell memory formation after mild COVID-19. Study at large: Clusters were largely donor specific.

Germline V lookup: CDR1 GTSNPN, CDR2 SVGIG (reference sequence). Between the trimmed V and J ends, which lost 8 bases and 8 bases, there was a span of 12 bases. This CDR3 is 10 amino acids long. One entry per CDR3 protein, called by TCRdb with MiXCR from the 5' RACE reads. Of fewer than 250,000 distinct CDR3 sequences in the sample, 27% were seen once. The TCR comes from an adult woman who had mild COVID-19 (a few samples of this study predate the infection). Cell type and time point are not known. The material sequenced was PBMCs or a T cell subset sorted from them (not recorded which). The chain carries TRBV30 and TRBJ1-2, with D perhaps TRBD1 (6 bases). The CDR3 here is CAAGGGGYTF. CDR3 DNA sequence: TGTGCCGCCGGGGGGGGCGGCTACACCTTC.